This T cell receptor beta chain originates from a study of beta chain features in type 1 diabetes. Sequencing targeted expressed TCRB transcripts, as all isolated RNA had been reverse transcribed. TCRdb's copy holds only in-frame clones and misses some; the assay was immunoSEQ multiplex PCR. The repertoire has around 340,000 clones, around a fifth of them found once; the top ten carry 0.044%. The CDR3 runs 15 residues. V trimming: 2 bases; J trimming: 2 bases; junction bases outside the gene matches: 4. CDR1 and CDR2 from the germline V gene are MNHEY and SVGAGI. This clone was recorded a few times. Source material: naive CD4+ T cells from blood. The chain links TRBV6-5 to TRBJ2-3, with TRBD2 matching 7 bases. This receptor was obtained from a woman younger than 30 in good health. CDR3 amino acids: CASSYVGGITDTQYF. CDR3 DNA sequence: TGTGCCAGCAGTTACGTGGGGGGGATCACAGATACGCAGTATTTT.